Listed below are T cell receptor beta chains from one sample, sequenced in a study of cytomegalovirus exposure and HLA in healthy donors. Sequenced by immunoSEQ multiplex PCR; TCRdb stores in-frame clones only, minus some. The table has 200,000 to 250,000 clones, 70% to 80% seen once. The sample taken for sequencing was PBMCs. The receptors derive from a girl aged 2 to 9 in good health and CMV-seronegative. The CDR3 runs from the conserved cysteine through the conserved F or W. The order of the fields is clone size, V gene, D gene, J gene, CDR3 protein, CDR3 DNA. D genes are given only for firm matches. Some rows mark clone size as missing; the rest say once, few, many or name a class of expanded clone.

abundance: few; v_gene: TRBV27; d_gene: -; j_gene: TRBJ2-7; CDR3aa: CASSLRGGVYEQYF; CDR3nt: TGTGCCAGCAGTTTGAGGGGGGGGGTATACGAGCAGTACTTC
abundance: -; v_gene: TRBV5-4; d_gene: TRBD1; j_gene: TRBJ1-4; CDR3aa: CASQPRQGTNEKLFF; CDR3nt: TGTGCCAGCCAGCCAAGACAGGGGACTAATGAAAAACTGTTTTTT
abundance: -; v_gene: TRBV6-1; d_gene: TRBD1; j_gene: TRBJ2-2; CDR3aa: CASSGRLRGFWAGELFF; CDR3nt: TGTGCCAGCAGTGGGAGGCTCAGGGGGTTCTGGGCCGGGGAGCTGTTTTTT
abundance: -; v_gene: TRBV12-5; d_gene: -; j_gene: TRBJ1-3; CDR3aa: CASGFSGAMNGNTIYF; CDR3nt: TGTGCTAGTGGTTTTTCAGGGGCGATGAATGGAAACACCATATATTTT
abundance: few; v_gene: TRBV7-7; d_gene: -; j_gene: TRBJ2-1; CDR3aa: CASSLQGPNEQFF; CDR3nt: TGTGCCAGCAGCCTCCAGGGGCCCAATGAGCAGTTCTTC
abundance: -; v_gene: TRBV5-1; d_gene: TRBD2; j_gene: TRBJ2-5; CDR3aa: CASSIFTSEETQYF; CDR3nt: TGCGCCAGCAGCATTTTTACTAGCGAAGAGACCCAGTACTTC
abundance: -; v_gene: TRBV19; d_gene: -; j_gene: TRBJ1-4; CDR3aa: CATSKNRLGEKLFF; CDR3nt: TGTGCCACCTCCAAAAACAGGTTAGGCGAAAAACTGTTTTTT
abundance: few; v_gene: TRBV7-9; d_gene: -; j_gene: TRBJ2-7; CDR3aa: CASSLVQALSYEQYF; CDR3nt: TGTGCCAGCAGCTTAGTGCAGGCGCTATCCTACGAGCAGTACTTC
abundance: -; v_gene: TRBV2; d_gene: -; j_gene: TRBJ2-7; CDR3aa: CASRPDRIGSEQYF; CDR3nt: TGTGCCAGCCGCCCCGACAGGATCGGGTCCGAGCAGTACTTC
abundance: once; v_gene: TRBV6-1; d_gene: TRBD1; j_gene: TRBJ1-2; CDR3aa: CASSEAGGSYGYTF; CDR3nt: TGTGCCAGCAGTGAAGCAGGGGGCTCCTATGGCTACACCTTC
abundance: -; v_gene: TRBV6-4; d_gene: -; j_gene: TRBJ2-5; CDR3aa: CASSADRGGRETQYF; CDR3nt: TGTGCCAGCAGTGCCGACAGGGGAGGGCGAGAGACCCAGTACTTC
abundance: -; v_gene: TRBV5-6; d_gene: TRBD1; j_gene: TRBJ2-7; CDR3aa: CASSLGQGSFSYEQYF; CDR3nt: TGTGCCAGCAGCTTGGGACAGGGTTCTTTCTCCTACGAGCAGTACTTC
abundance: -; v_gene: TRBV27; d_gene: -; j_gene: TRBJ1-1; CDR3aa: CASSLTEYTEAFF; CDR3nt: TGTGCCAGCAGCCTAACAGAGTACACTGAAGCTTTCTTT
abundance: -; v_gene: TRBV7-9; d_gene: -; j_gene: TRBJ2-1; CDR3aa: CASSSTYNEQFF; CDR3nt: TGTGCCAGCAGCTCAACCTACAATGAGCAGTTCTTC
abundance: -; v_gene: TRBV29-1; d_gene: TRBD1; j_gene: TRBJ1-2; CDR3aa: CSAGQGIDGYTF; CDR3nt: TGCAGCGCGGGACAGGGGATTGATGGCTACACCTTC
abundance: -; v_gene: TRBV5-1; d_gene: TRBD1; j_gene: TRBJ2-7; CDR3aa: CASSQDRLNEQYF; CDR3nt: TGCGCCAGCAGCCAGGACAGGTTAAACGAGCAGTACTTC
abundance: -; v_gene: TRBV7-9; d_gene: TRBD2; j_gene: TRBJ2-1; CDR3aa: CASSLRAQAGGINEQFF; CDR3nt: TGTGCCAGCAGCTTACGGGCCCAAGCGGGGGGGATCAATGAGCAGTTCTTC
abundance: -; v_gene: TRBV6-1; d_gene: -; j_gene: TRBJ1-2; CDR3aa: CASSEMRTGYTF; CDR3nt: TGTGCCAGCAGTGAGATGAGGACAGGCTACACCTTC
abundance: -; v_gene: TRBV19; d_gene: TRBD1; j_gene: TRBJ2-7; CDR3aa: CASSGIRDRVYEQYF; CDR3nt: TGTGCCAGTAGTGGGATTAGAGACAGGGTGTACGAGCAGTACTTC
abundance: -; v_gene: TRBV27; d_gene: -; j_gene: TRBJ1-2; CDR3aa: CASSPRSGVNYGYTF; CDR3nt: TGTGCCAGCAGCCCTCGGTCGGGAGTGAACTATGGCTACACCTTC
abundance: -; v_gene: TRBV7-6; d_gene: -; j_gene: TRBJ2-1; CDR3aa: CASSLFRSSYNEQFF; CDR3nt: TGTGCCAGCAGCTTATTCAGAAGCTCCTACAATGAGCAGTTCTTC
abundance: -; v_gene: TRBV4-2; d_gene: -; j_gene: TRBJ2-7; CDR3aa: CASSQGSLGGYEQYF; CDR3nt: TGTGCCAGCAGCCAAGGGTCTCTGGGCGGGTACGAGCAGTACTTC
abundance: -; v_gene: TRBV11-2; d_gene: TRBD1; j_gene: TRBJ2-7; CDR3aa: CASSFGLTGTGGIYEQYF; CDR3nt: TGTGCCAGCAGCTTCGGCTTAACCGGGACAGGGGGCATTTACGAGCAGTACTTC
abundance: -; v_gene: TRBV19; d_gene: -; j_gene: TRBJ2-5; CDR3aa: CASSKTGTLETQYF; CDR3nt: TGTGCCAGTAGTAAGACCGGGACACTTGAGACCCAGTACTTC
abundance: -; v_gene: TRBV10-1; d_gene: TRBD1; j_gene: TRBJ2-2; CDR3aa: CAILPRTGDTGELFF; CDR3nt: TGCGCCATCCTCCCAAGGACAGGGGACACCGGGGAGCTGTTTTTT
abundance: once; v_gene: TRBV4-2; d_gene: -; j_gene: TRBJ2-2; CDR3aa: CASSPTKDYRGGELFF; CDR3nt: TGTGCCAGCAGCCCCACGAAAGATTACCGCGGAGGAGAGCTGTTTTTT
abundance: -; v_gene: TRBV5-1; d_gene: TRBD2; j_gene: TRBJ2-1; CDR3aa: CASSLRGTSGFLNEQFF; CDR3nt: TGCGCCAGCAGCCTCCGAGGGACTAGCGGGTTTTTGAACGAGCAGTTCTTC
abundance: -; v_gene: TRBV28; d_gene: -; j_gene: TRBJ2-5; CDR3aa: CASGRSGETQYF; CDR3nt: TGTGCCAGCGGGAGAAGTGGGGAGACCCAGTACTTC
abundance: -; v_gene: TRBV29-1; d_gene: -; j_gene: TRBJ2-1; CDR3aa: CSVALLSSYNEQFF; CDR3nt: TGCAGCGTCGCCCTGCTGAGCTCCTACAATGAGCAGTTCTTC
abundance: once; v_gene: TRBV19; d_gene: TRBD2; j_gene: TRBJ2-1; CDR3aa: CASSVQLAGSGNEQFF; CDR3nt: TGTGCCAGTAGTGTACAACTAGCGGGGTCCGGAAATGAGCAGTTCTTC
abundance: -; v_gene: TRBV19; d_gene: -; j_gene: TRBJ2-1; CDR3aa: CASSPYHGSYNEQFF; CDR3nt: TGTGCCAGTAGTCCATATCACGGGAGCTACAATGAGCAGTTCTTC
abundance: -; v_gene: TRBV11-2; d_gene: -; j_gene: TRBJ2-1; CDR3aa: CASSFRQDRSYNEQFF; CDR3nt: TGTGCCAGCAGTTTCCGACAGGACCGCTCCTACAATGAGCAGTTCTTC
abundance: -; v_gene: TRBV13; d_gene: -; j_gene: TRBJ1-5; CDR3aa: CASSLGYQPQHF; CDR3nt: TGTGCCAGCAGCTTAGGCTATCAGCCCCAGCATTTT
abundance: -; v_gene: TRBV6-5; d_gene: TRBD1; j_gene: TRBJ1-2; CDR3aa: CASSQRQGGSYTF; CDR3nt: TGTGCCAGCAGTCAACGACAGGGTGGGAGCTACACCTTC
abundance: -; v_gene: TRBV9; d_gene: -; j_gene: TRBJ2-5; CDR3aa: CASSVVGGQETQYF; CDR3nt: TGTGCCAGCAGCGTAGTCGGGGGACAAGAGACCCAGTACTTC
abundance: -; v_gene: TRBV6-1; d_gene: -; j_gene: TRBJ1-1; CDR3aa: CASSFTELRGKEAFF; CDR3nt: TGTGCCAGCAGTTTTACGGAACTTAGGGGAAAAGAAGCTTTCTTT
abundance: -; v_gene: TRBV5-1; d_gene: -; j_gene: TRBJ1-2; CDR3aa: CASSPWTESYGYTF; CDR3nt: TGCGCCAGCAGCCCCTGGACAGAATCATATGGCTACACCTTC
abundance: -; v_gene: TRBV5-1; d_gene: -; j_gene: TRBJ1-1; CDR3aa: CASSLPSGEAFF; CDR3nt: TGCGCCAGCAGTCTCCCATCGGGTGAAGCTTTCTTT
abundance: -; v_gene: TRBV20-1; d_gene: -; j_gene: TRBJ2-5; CDR3aa: CSASEETQYF; CDR3nt: TGCAGTGCTAGCGAAGAGACCCAGTACTTC
abundance: -; v_gene: TRBV6-1; d_gene: -; j_gene: TRBJ2-1; CDR3aa: CASSDGVYNEQFF; CDR3nt: TGTGCCAGCAGTGACGGAGTTTACAATGAGCAGTTCTTC
abundance: -; v_gene: TRBV5-1; d_gene: TRBD2; j_gene: TRBJ2-1; CDR3aa: CASSWRLAGGTYNEQFF; CDR3nt: TGCGCCAGCAGCTGGCGTCTAGCGGGGGGGACCTACAATGAGCAGTTCTTC
abundance: -; v_gene: TRBV5-1; d_gene: TRBD2; j_gene: TRBJ2-2; CDR3aa: CASSLGRLAVTANTGELFF; CDR3nt: TGCGCCAGCAGCTTGGGACGACTAGCGGTCACCGCTAACACCGGGGAGCTGTTTTTT
abundance: few; v_gene: TRBV7-6; d_gene: TRBD1; j_gene: TRBJ2-2; CDR3aa: CASSQPGQGGVGELFF; CDR3nt: TGTGCCAGCAGCCAACCGGGACAGGGGGGTGTCGGGGAGCTGTTTTTT
abundance: -; v_gene: TRBV2; d_gene: -; j_gene: TRBJ2-1; CDR3aa: CASSEGYYNEQFF; CDR3nt: TGTGCCAGCAGCGAGGGTTACTACAATGAGCAGTTCTTC
abundance: few; v_gene: TRBV10-3; d_gene: TRBD2; j_gene: TRBJ2-6; CDR3aa: CAISESGGLSSGANVLTF; CDR3nt: TGTGCCATCAGTGAGTCGGGGGGACTAAGCTCTGGGGCCAACGTCCTGACTTTC